This T cell receptor beta chain emerged from a study of T-cell reconstitution after alpha-beta-depleted transplantation in children. Germline loops: CDR1 DFQATT, CDR2 SNEGSKA (reference sequence). The V and J ends lost 0 bases and 6 bases, in that order; junction bases with no gene match: 10. The CDR3 loop spans 15 amino acids. Unique molecular identifiers were built into the TCRbeta library. TCRdb fed the PCR reads into MiXCR, producing one record per CDR3 protein. The table shows some 590,000 distinct CDR3 sequences, with over 9.5% occurring only once. The origin of this receptor is a human donor who donated a stem cell graft to a child with acute myeloid leukemia. The genes are TRBV20-1 and TRBJ1-1; 7 nucleotides line up with TRBD1. The starting material was PBMCs from the stem cell graft donor, obtained from the stem cell graft. CDR3 sequence reads: CSARDSTGYMAEAFF. In DNA, the CDR3 is TGCAGTGCTAGAGATTCGACAGGGTATATGGCTGAAGCTTTCTTT.